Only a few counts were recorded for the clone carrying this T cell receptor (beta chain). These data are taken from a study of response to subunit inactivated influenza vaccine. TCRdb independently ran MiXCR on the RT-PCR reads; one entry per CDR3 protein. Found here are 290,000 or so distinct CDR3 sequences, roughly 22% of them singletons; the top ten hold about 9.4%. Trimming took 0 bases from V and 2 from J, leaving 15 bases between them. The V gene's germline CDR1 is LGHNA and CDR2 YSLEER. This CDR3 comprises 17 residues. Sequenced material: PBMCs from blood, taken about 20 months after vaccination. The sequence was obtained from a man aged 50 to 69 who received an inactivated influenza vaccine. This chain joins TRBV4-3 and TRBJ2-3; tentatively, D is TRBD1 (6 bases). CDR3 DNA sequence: TGCGCCAGCAGCCAAGATCACCGGACAGTGAACACAGATACGCAGTATTTT. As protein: CASSQDHRTVNTDTQYF.